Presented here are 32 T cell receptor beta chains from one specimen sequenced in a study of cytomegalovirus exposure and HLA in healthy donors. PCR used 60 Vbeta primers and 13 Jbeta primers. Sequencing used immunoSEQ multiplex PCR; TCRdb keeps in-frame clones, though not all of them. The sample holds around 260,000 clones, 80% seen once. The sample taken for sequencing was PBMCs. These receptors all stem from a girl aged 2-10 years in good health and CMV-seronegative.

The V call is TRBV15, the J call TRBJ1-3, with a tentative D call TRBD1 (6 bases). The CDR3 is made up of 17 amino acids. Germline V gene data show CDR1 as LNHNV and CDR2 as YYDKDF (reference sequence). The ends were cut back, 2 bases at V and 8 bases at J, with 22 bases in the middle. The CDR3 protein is CATSRLYTGTPDHTIYF. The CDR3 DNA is TGTGCCACCAGCAGATTATACACCGGGACACCAGACCACACCATATATTTT.

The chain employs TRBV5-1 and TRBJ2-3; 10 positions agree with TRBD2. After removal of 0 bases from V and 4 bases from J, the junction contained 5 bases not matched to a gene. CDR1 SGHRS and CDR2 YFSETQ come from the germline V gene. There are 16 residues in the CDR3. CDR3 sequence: CASSLASGSRADTQYF. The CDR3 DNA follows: TGCGCCAGCAGCTTGGCTAGCGGGAGCAGGGCAGATACGCAGTATTTT.

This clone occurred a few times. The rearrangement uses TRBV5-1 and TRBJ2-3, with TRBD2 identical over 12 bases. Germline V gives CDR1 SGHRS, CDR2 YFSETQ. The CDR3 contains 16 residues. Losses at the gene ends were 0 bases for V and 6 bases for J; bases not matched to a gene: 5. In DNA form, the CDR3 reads TGCGCCAGCAGCTTGGGACTAGCGGGAGTTCTTGATACGCAGTATTTT. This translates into CASSLGLAGVLDTQYF.

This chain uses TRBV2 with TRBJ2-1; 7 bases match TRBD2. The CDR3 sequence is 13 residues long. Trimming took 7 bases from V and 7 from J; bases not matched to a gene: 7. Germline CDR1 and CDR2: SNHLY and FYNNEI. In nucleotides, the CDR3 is TGTGCCAGCATGGCTAGCGGAAAAAATGAGCAGTTCTTC. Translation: CASMASGKNEQFF.

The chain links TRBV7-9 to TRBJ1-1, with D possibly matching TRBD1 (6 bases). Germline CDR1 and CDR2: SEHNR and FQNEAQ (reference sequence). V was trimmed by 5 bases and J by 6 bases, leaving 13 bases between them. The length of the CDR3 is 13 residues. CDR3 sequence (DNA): TGTGCCAGCAGCCTCAGTGAGGGGGCTGAAGCTTTCTTT. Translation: CASSLSEGAEAFF.

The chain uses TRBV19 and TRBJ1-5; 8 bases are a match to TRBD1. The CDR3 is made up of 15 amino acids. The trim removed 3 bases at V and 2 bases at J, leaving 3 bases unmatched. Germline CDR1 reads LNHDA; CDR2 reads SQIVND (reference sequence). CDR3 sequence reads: CASSIIQGGNQPQHF. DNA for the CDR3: TGTGCCAGTAGTATTATACAGGGGGGCAATCAGCCCCAGCATTTT.

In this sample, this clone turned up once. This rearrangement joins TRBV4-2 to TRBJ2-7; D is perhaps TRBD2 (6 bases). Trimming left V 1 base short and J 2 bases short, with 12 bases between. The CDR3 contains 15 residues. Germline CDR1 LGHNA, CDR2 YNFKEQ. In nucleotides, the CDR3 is TGTGCCAGCAGCCAAGCGGGACTGCCGACCTACGAGCAGTACTTC. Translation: CASSQAGLPTYEQYF.

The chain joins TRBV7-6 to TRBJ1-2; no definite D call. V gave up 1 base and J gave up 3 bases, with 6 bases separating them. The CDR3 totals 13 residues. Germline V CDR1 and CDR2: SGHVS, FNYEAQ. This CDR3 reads CASSLGSYYGYTF. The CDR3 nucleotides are TGTGCCAGCAGCTTAGGGAGTTACTATGGCTACACCTTC.

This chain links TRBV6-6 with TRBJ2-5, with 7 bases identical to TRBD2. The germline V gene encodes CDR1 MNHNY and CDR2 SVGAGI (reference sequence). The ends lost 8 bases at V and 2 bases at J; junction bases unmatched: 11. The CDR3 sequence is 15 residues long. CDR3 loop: CASGRGAGRQETQYF. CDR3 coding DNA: TGTGCCAGCGGGCGGGGAGCGGGAAGGCAAGAGACCCAGTACTTC.

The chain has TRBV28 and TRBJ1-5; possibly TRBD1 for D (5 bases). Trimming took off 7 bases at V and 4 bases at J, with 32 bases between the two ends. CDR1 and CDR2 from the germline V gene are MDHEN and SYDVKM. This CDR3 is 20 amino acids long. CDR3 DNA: TGTGCCAGCACCTTAGGAGACACCGCGAAAAGGGGTTATAGGAATCAGCCCCAGCATTTT. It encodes CASTLGDTAKRGYRNQPQHF. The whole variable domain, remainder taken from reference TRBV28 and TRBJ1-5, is DVKVTQSSRYLVKRTGEKVFLECVQDMDHENMFWYRQDPGLGLRLIYFSYDVKMKEKGDIPEGYSVSREKKERFSLILESASTNQTSMYLCASTLGDTAKRGYRNQPQHFGDGTRLSIL.

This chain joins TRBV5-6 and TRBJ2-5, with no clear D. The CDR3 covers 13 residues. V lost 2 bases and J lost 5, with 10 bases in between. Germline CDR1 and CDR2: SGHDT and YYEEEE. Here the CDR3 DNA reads TGTGCCAGCAGCTTTACCAGCGCGGAGACCCAGTACTTC. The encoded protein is CASSFTSAETQYF.

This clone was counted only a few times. CDR3 in amino acids: CASSYGDRNIQYF. CDR3 sequence (DNA): TGTGCCAGCAGTTATGGGGACAGAAACATTCAGTACTTC. This rearrangement joins TRBV6-6 to TRBJ2-4, with TRBD1 identical over 7 bases. The CDR3 has 13 amino acids. CDR1 is MNHNY and CDR2 is SVGAGI in the germline V gene (reference sequence). With 3 bases clipped from V and 6 bases from J, the junction kept 2 bases outside the gene matches.

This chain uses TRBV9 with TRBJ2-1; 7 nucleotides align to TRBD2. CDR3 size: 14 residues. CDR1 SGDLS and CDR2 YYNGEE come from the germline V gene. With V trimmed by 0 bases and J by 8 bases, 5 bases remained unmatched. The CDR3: CASSVGDYPDEQFF. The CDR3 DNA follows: TGTGCCAGCAGCGTAGGGGACTACCCCGATGAGCAGTTCTTC.

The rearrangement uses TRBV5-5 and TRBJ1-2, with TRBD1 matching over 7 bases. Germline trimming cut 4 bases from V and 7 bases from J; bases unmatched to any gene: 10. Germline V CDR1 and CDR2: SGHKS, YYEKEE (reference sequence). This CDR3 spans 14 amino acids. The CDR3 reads CASSRGQEISGYTF. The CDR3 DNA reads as TGTGCCAGCAGCAGAGGACAGGAGATCTCTGGCTACACCTTC.

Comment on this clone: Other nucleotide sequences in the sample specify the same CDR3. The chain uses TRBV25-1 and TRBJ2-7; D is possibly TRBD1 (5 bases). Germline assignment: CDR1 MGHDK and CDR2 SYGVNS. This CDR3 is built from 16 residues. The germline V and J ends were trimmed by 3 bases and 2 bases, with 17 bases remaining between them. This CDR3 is CASSDLSRQGAYEQYF. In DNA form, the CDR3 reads TGTGCCAGCAGTGACCTGTCGAGGCAAGGGGCCTACGAGCAGTACTTC.

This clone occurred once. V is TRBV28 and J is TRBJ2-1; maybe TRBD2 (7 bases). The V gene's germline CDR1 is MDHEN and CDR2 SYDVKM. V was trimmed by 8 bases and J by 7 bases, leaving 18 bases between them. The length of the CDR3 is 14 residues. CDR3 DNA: TGTGCCAGCTCAAAGGGGGGGGGCAGAAATGAGCAGTTCTTC. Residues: CASSKGGGRNEQFF.

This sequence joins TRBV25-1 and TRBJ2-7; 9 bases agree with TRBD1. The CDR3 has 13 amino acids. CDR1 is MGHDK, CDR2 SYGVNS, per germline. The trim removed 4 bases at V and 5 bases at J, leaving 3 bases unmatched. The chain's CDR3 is CASSVQGAHEQYF. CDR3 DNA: TGTGCCAGCAGTGTACAGGGGGCACACGAGCAGTACTTC.

The CDR3 sequence is CASSIVAGYGYTF. The CDR3 DNA follows: TGTGCCAGTAGTATAGTGGCCGGGTATGGCTACACCTTC. V is TRBV19 and J is TRBJ1-2; D uncertain. The germline gives CDR1 LNHDA, CDR2 SQIVND (reference sequence). The CDR3 has 13 amino acids. The ends were cut back, 1 base at V and 5 bases at J, with 8 bases in the middle.

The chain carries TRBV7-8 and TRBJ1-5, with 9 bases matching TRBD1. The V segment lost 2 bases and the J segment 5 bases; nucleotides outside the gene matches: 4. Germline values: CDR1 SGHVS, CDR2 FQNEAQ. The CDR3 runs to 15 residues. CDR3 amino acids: CASSLRDRVHQPQHF. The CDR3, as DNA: TGTGCCAGCAGCTTACGGGACAGGGTGCATCAGCCCCAGCATTTT.

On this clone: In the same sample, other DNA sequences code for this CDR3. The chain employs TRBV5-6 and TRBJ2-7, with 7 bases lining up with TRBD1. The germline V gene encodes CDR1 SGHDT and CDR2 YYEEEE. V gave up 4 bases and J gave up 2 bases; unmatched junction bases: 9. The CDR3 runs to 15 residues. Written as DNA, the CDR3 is TGTGCCAGCAGCGACCGGCCCGACAGGGCCTACGAGCAGTACTTC. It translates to CASSDRPDRAYEQYF.

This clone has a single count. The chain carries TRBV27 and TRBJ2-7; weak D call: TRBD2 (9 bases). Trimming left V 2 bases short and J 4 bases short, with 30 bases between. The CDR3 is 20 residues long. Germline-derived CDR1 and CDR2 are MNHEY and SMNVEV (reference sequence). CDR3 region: CASSLSQGARIAGVRYEQYF. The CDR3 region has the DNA TGTGCCAGCAGTTTAAGCCAGGGGGCGCGGATAGCGGGAGTTCGGTACGAGCAGTACTTC.

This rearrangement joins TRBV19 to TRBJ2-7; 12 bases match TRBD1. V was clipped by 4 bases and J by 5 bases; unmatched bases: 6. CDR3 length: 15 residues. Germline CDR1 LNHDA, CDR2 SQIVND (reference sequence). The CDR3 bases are TGTGCCAGTAGTACCCGGGACAGGGGGCTGCACGAGCAGTACTTC. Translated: CASSTRDRGLHEQYF.

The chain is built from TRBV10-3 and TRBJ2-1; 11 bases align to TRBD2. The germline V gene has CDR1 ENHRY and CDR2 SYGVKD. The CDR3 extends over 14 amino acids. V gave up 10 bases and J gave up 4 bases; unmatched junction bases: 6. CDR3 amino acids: CAKTSGTYYNEQFF. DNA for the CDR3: TGTGCCAAGACTAGCGGGACCTATTACAATGAGCAGTTCTTC.

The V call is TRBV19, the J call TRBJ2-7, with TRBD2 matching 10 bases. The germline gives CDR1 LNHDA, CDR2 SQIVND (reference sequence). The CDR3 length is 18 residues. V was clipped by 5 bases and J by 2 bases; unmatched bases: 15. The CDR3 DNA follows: TGTGCCAGTAGTTCGGCTAGCGGGGGTGCGCTATTTCCCTACGAGCAGTACTTC. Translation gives CASSSASGGALFPYEQYF.

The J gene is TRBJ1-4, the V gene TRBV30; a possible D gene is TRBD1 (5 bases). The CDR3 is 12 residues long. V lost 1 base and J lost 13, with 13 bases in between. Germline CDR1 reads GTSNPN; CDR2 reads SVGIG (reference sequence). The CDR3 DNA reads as TGTGCCTGGAGTGGCGGGGACTTCCTACTGTTTTTT. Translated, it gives CAWSGGDFLLFF. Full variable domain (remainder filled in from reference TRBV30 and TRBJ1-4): SQTIHQWPATLVQPVGSPLSLECTVEGTSNPNLYWYRQAAGRGLQLLFYSVGIGQISSEVPQNLSASRPQDRQFILSSKKLLLSDSGFYLCAWSGGDFLLFFGSGTQLSVL.

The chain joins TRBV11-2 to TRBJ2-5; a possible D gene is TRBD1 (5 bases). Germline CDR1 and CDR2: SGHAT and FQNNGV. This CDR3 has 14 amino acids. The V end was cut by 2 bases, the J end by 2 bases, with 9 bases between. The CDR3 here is CASSLLRQQETQYF. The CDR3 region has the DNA TGTGCCAGCAGCTTACTCAGACAGCAAGAGACCCAGTACTTC.

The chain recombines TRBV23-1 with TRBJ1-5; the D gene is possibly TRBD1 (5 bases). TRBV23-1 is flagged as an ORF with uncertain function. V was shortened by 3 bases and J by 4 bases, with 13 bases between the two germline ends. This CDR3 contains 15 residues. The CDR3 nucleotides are TGCGCCAGCAGTCACCAGGGTGGAGCGAATCAGCCCCAGCATTTT. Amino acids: CASSHQGGANQPQHF.

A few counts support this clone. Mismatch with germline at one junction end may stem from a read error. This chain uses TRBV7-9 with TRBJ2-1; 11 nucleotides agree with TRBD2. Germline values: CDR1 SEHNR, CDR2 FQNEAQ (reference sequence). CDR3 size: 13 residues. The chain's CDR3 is CSSSLSSGRGQFF. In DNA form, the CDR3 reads TGTTCCAGCAGCTTAAGTAGCGGGAGGGGACAGTTCTTC.

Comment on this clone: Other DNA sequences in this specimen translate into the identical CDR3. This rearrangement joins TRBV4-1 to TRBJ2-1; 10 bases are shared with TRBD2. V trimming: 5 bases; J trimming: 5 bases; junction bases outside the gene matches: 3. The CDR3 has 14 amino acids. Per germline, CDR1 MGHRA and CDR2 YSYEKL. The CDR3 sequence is CASSRTSGDNEQFF. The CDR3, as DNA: TGCGCCAGCAGCAGGACTAGCGGTGACAATGAGCAGTTCTTC.

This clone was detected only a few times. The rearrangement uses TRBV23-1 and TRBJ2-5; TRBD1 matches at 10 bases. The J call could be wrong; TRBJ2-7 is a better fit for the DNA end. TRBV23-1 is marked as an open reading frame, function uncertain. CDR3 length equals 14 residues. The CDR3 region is CATRGTGASYEQYF. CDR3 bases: TGCGCCACAAGGGGGACAGGGGCCTCCTACGAGCAGTACTTC.

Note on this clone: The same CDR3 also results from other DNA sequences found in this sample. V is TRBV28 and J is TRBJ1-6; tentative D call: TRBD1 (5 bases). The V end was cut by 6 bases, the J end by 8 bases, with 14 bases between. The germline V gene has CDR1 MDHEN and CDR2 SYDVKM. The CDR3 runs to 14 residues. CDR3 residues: CASRAGTGDSPLHF. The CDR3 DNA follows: TGTGCCAGCAGAGCCGGGACGGGGGATTCACCCCTCCACTTT.

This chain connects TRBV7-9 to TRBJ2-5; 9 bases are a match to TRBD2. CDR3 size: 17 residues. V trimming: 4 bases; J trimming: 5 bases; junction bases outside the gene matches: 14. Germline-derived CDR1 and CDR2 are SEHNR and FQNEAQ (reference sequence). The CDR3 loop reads CASSWRLAAGGDETQYF. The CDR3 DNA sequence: TGTGCCAGCAGCTGGAGACTAGCGGCGGGGGGAGATGAGACCCAGTACTTC. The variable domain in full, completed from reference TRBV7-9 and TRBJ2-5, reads DTGVSQNPRHKITKRGQNVTFRCDPISEHNRLYWYRQTLGQGPEFLTYFQNEAQLEKSRLLSDRFSAERPKGSFSTLEIQRTEQGDSAMYLCASSWRLAAGGDETQYFGPGTRLLVL.